One T cell receptor (beta chain) is described in this entry. Its matching antigen is unknown. This specimen belongs to a study of cytomegalovirus exposure and HLA in healthy donors. PCR employed 60 Vbeta and 13 Jbeta primers. Libraries were prepared by immunoSEQ multiplex PCR; TCRdb keeps only in-frame clonotypes and omits some of them. The table has roughly 99,000 clones, more than 70% seen once; the top ten hold less than 2.5%. Study observations and caveats: The number of N-insertions in an Asian-associated ancestry cluster was reportedly below the approximately 680-donor mean in a later analysis.

Each donor was healthy, and each was a bone marrow donor. When sampled, the donors appeared nominally healthy, though they likely had unrecorded immune exposures. This CDR3 comprises 14 residues. Germline loops: CDR1 SGHTA, CDR2 FQGNSA. Trimming took off 1 base at V and 6 bases at J, with 9 bases between the two ends. What was sequenced was PBMCs. This clonotype was obtained from a man aged 18 to 29 in good health and CMV-seronegative. The chain recombines TRBV7-2 with TRBJ2-2; D call uncertain. The CDR3 DNA reads TGTGCCAGCAGCTTAGTAGCCCCTCCCGGGGAGCTGTTTTTT. Amino acid sequence: CASSLVAPPGELFF.